These T cell receptor beta chains were read from a single sample in a study of CD8+ T cells in alopecia areata. Method: immunoSEQ multiplex PCR; TCRdb's copy keeps in-frame clones and lacks some. The table lists 90,000 to 100,000 clones, about two fifths of them singletons. Material: CD4+ T cells sorted from blood. All receptors derive from a human donor with alopecia areata. Each CDR3 is given with its conserved first and last residue. D genes are given only for firm matches. Only part of the rows carry a size: once, few, many, or a class if the clone is expanded.

TGTGCCAGCAGCTTAGGGACAGGGGGGCCCTACGAGCAGTACTTC | CASSLGTGGPYEQYF | TRBJ2-7 | - | TRBD1 | TRBV11-2
TGTGCCAGCAGCTTAGTGGGGGGGGTCCAAGAGACCCAGTACTTC | CASSLVGGVQETQYF | TRBJ2-5 | few | TRBD2 | TRBV7-2
TGTGCCAGCAGCATCGGGGACGAGCAGTACTTC | CASSIGDEQYF | TRBJ2-7 | - | - | TRBV5-6
TGCGCCAGCAGCTCGACAGGGTCCCCCCAAGAGACCCAGTACTTC | CASSSTGSPQETQYF | TRBJ2-5 | - | TRBD1 | TRBV5-1
TGCGCCAGCAGCTGGGGACAGGGAAACACCGGGGAGCTGTTTTTT | CASSWGQGNTGELFF | TRBJ2-2 | few | TRBD1 | TRBV5-1
TGTGCCACCAGCAGAGTTTCTCATGGTATTAGGGAAGAGACCCAGTACTTC | CATSRVSHGIREETQYF | TRBJ2-5 | few | - | TRBV15
TGTGCCAGCAGTCTAGCAGATACGCAGTATTTT | CASSLADTQYF | TRBJ2-3 | few | - | TRBV7-2
TGTGCCAGCAGCTTGAACAGGGGCAGCACTGAAGCTTTCTTT | CASSLNRGSTEAFF | TRBJ1-1 | - | TRBD1 | TRBV7-6
TGTGCCTGGAGTGTAATCGGGGACAGTGGCTACACCTTC | CAWSVIGDSGYTF | TRBJ1-2 | - | TRBD1 | TRBV30
TGTGCCAGCAGTGATGAGGCGTACAATGAGCAGTTCTTC | CASSDEAYNEQFF | TRBJ2-1 | - | - | TRBV2